The clone carrying this T cell receptor beta chain has a count of ten or more. J was trimmed by 6 bases and V by 2 bases; bases with no gene match: 3. CDR3 length equals 14 residues. CDR1 and CDR2 (germline): SGHNT, YYREEE (reference sequence). RNA transcripts were the source from which TCR beta CDR3 regions were amplified. In the first round, RT-PCR was carried out with HTBI primers, and a multiplex PCR formed the second round. TCRdb reprocessed the multiplex PCR reads via MiXCR and lists one record per CDR3 protein. Counted here are roughly 410,000 distinct CDR3 sequences, approximately 15% occurring once; the ten biggest clones make up approximately 7%. The sample belongs to a study of Graves' ophthalmopathy and Graves' hyperthyroidism. Fresh peripheral blood (more than 9.5 ml) yielded the PBMCs.

Sequenced: peripheral blood. The sequence was collected from a woman in her late teens or twenties with stable Graves' hyperthyroidism. This sequence joins TRBV5-4 and TRBJ2-2, with TRBD1 matching 8 bases. For the CDR3, the DNA is TGTGCCAGCAGCTTCAGGGGGCTGGCCGGGGAGCTGTTTTTT. Encoded protein: CASSFRGLAGELFF.